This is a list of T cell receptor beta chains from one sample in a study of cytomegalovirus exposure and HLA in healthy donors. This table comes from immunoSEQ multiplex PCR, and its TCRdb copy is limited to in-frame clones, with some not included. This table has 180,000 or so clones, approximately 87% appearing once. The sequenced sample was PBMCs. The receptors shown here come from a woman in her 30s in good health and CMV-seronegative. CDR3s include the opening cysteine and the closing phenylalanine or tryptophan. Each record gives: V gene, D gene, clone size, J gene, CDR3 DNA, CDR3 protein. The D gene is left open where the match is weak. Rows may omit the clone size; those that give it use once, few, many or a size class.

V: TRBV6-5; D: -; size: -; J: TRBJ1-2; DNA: TGTGCCAGCTTCGGCGGAAACGGCTACACCTTC; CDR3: CASFGGNGYTF
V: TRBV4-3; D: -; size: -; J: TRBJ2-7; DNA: TGCGCCAGCAGCCAAATGCGGGTGGAATCGATCTACGAGCAGTACTTC; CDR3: CASSQMRVESIYEQYF
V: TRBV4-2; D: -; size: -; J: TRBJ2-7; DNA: TGTGCCAGCAGCCAAGAGAGAGTTGCCGCCTACGAGCAGTACTTC; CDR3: CASSQERVAAYEQYF
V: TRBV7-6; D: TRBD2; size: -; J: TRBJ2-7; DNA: TGTGCCAGCAGCCTCCTAGCGGGGGCCTACGAGCAGTACTTC; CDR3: CASSLLAGAYEQYF
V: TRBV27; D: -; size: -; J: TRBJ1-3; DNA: TGTGCCAGCAGTTTAATCGGGAATGGAAACACCATATATTTT; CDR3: CASSLIGNGNTIYF
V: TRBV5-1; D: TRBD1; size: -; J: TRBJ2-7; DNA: TGCGCCAGCAGCTTGGATGGACAGGGCTACGAGCAGTACTTC; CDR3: CASSLDGQGYEQYF
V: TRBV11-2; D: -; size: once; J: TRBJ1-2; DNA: TGTGCCAGCAGCTTAGAAAAACAGCTCTATGGCTACACCTTC; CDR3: CASSLEKQLYGYTF
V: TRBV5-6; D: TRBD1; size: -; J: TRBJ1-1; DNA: TGTGCCAGCAGCCCGCCGGGCAGGGGGCTAGGGGACACTGAAGCTTTCTTT; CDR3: CASSPPGRGLGDTEAFF
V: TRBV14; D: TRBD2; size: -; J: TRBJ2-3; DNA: TGTGCCAGCAGCCAAGACCTAGCGGGGGGCACAGATACGCAGTATTTT; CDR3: CASSQDLAGGTDTQYF
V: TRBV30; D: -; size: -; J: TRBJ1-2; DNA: TGTGCCTGGTCCTTAATGAGGTTGGGCTACACCTTC; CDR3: CAWSLMRLGYTF
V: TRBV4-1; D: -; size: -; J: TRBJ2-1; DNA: TGCGCCAGCAGCCAAGTGGGCCTGGCGCAGGATGAGCAGTTCTTC; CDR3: CASSQVGLAQDEQFF
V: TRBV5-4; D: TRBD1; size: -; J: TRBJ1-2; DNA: TGTGCCAGCAGCTTGTGGACAGGGCTAAGAGGCTACACCTTC; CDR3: CASSLWTGLRGYTF
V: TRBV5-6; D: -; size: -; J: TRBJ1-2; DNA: TGTGCCAGCAGCTTTCGGGGGTATGGCTACACCTTC; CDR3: CASSFRGYGYTF
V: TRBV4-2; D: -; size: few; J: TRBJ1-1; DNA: TGTGCCAGCAGCCAAGATAAGGGACACGAAGCTTTCTTT; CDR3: CASSQDKGHEAFF
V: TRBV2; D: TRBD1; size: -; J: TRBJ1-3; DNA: TGTGCCAGCAGTGGTGGGGCGACAGGGGTTGGAAACACCATATATTTT; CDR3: CASSGGATGVGNTIYF
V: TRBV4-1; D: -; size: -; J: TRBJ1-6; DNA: TGCGCCAGCAGCCAAGGGAACAGTTATAATTCACCCCTCCACTTT; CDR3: CASSQGNSYNSPLHF
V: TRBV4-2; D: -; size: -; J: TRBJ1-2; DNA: TGTGCCAGCAGCCAGGGACAAGGCTATGGCTACACCTTC; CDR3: CASSQGQGYGYTF
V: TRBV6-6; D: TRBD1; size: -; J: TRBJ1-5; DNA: TGTGCCAGCAGTTGGACAGGGCTTCATCAGCCCCAGCATTTT; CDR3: CASSWTGLHQPQHF
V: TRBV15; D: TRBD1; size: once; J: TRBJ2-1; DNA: TGTGCCACCAGCATAAACGACAGGGCAAACAATGAGCAGTTCTTC; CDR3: CATSINDRANNEQFF
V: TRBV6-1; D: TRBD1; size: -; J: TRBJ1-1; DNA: TGTGCCAGCAGTGATGCCTGGGGGACAGGGGTGAACACTGAAGCTTTCTTT; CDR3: CASSDAWGTGVNTEAFF
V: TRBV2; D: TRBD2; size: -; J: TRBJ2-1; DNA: TGTGCCAGCAGTGCCGCTAGCGGGGGGGTCACTGAGCAGTTCTTC; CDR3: CASSAASGGVTEQFF
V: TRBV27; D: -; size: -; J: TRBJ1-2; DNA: TGTGCCAGCAGTTCTGGGGCTAGTTATCGTGGCTACACCTTC; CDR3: CASSSGASYRGYTF
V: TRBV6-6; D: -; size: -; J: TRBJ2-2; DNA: TGTGCCAGCAGTACGACAGACACCGGGGAGCTGTTTTTT; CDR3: CASSTTDTGELFF
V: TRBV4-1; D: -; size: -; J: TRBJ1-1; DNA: TGCGCCAGCAGCCAAGGGGGGGGGCGACGAAGGAACACTGAAGCTTTCTTT; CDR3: CASSQGGGRRRNTEAFF
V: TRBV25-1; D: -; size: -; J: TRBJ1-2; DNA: TGTGCCAGCAGTGAATATGGACAGAACTATGGCTACACCTTC; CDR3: CASSEYGQNYGYTF
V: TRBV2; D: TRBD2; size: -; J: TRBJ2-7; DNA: TGTGCCAGCCGATCTAGCGGGGGCTCCTACGAGCAGTACTTC; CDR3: CASRSSGGSYEQYF
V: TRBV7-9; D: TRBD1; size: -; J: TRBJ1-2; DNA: TGTGCCAGCAGCTTAGCAGGGACAGGGGGTAACTATGGCTACACCTTC; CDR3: CASSLAGTGGNYGYTF
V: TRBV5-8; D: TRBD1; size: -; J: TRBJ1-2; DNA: TGTGCCAGCAGCTTGGTCCTCGGGGACAGGGTCTATGGCTACACCTTC; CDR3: CASSLVLGDRVYGYTF
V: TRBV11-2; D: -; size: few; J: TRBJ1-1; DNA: TGTGCCAGCAGCCCCACCCCACCCGGACAGAACGCTGAAGCTTTCTTT; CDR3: CASSPTPPGQNAEAFF
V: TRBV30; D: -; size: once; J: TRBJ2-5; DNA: TGTGCCTGGAGTTACCGACAGTACCAAGAGACCCAGTACTTC; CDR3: CAWSYRQYQETQYF
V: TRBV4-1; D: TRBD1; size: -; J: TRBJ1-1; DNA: TGCGCCAGCAGCCTCGTAGGGACAGGGGGTGCTGAAGCTTTCTTT; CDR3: CASSLVGTGGAEAFF